Listed here are 13 T cell receptor beta chains from one sample, sequenced in a study of blood T cell repertoires in COVID-19 (dated by TCRdb to 2019 to 2021). The library was generated by the immunoSEQ multiplex PCR assay. Imported from immuneACCESS, the table was reduced by TCRdb to in-frame sequences with V and J called. These copies leave out some clones; in studies compared against another copy, an unresolved V gene accounts for under half, and the cause of the remainder is not known. Across this sample there are about 210,000 clones, with 80% to 85% seen only once. The top ten constitute about 3.3% of the sample. The sequencing sample was made of PBMCs or T cells enriched from blood (not recorded which). All receptors come from a woman aged 25 to 39 who had been exposed to COVID-19.

The genes are TRBV27 and TRBJ1-1, with TRBD1 matching 7 bases. The CDR3 spans 16 residues. V dropped 7 bases and J dropped 0; count of bases not matched to a gene: 11. CDR1 and CDR2 (germline): MNHEY, SMNVEV (reference sequence). This CDR3 is CASTTRQGLMNTEAFF. The CDR3 DNA reads as TGTGCCAGCACCACCCGACAGGGTTTGATGAACACTGAAGCTTTCTTT.

The gene calls are TRBV6-2 or TRBV6-3 and TRBJ1-5; 7 positions match TRBD1. Looked up from germline, CDR1 is MNHEY and CDR2 is SVGEGT. Trimming cost V 4 bases and J 0 bases; bases outside gene matches: 6. The CDR3 spans 16 residues. The CDR3 sequence: CASSSGQIYSNQPQHF. The DNA for the CDR3 is TGTGCCAGCAGTTCGGGACAGATATATAGCAATCAGCCCCAGCATTTT.

This clone has just a few counts. V is TRBV4-2 and J is TRBJ1-1, with D unresolved. The CDR3 runs to 14 residues. Trimming took off 4 bases at V and 1 base at J, with 10 bases between the two ends. Germline CDR1 and CDR2: LGHNA and YNFKEQ. In DNA form, the CDR3 reads TGTGCCAGCAGCCGACGGTCGGGGAACACTGAAGCTTTCTTT. Residues: CASSRRSGNTEAFF.

The genes are TRBV5-6 and TRBJ1-1, with 9 bases that match TRBD1. With V trimmed by 0 bases and J by 3 bases, 6 bases remained unmatched. CDR1 is SGHDT and CDR2 is YYEEEE in the germline V gene. The CDR3 consists of 16 residues. CDR3 sequence (DNA): TGTGCCAGCAGCTTGGTTGGACAGGGGAGGTACACTGAAGCTTTCTTT. This sequence encodes CASSLVGQGRYTEAFF.

V and J are TRBV9 and TRBJ2-7, with TRBD1 matching over 7 bases. The germline CDR1 and CDR2 sequences are SGDLS and YYNGEE. J was trimmed by 0 bases and V by 3 bases; bases with no gene match: 3. This CDR3 region has 14 residues. The CDR3 nucleotides are TGTGCCAGCAGCGCGACAGGGAGCTCCTACGAGCAGTACTTC. The encoded protein is CASSATGSSYEQYF.

V usage is TRBV18 and J usage is TRBJ2-5, with 10 bases aligning to TRBD2. Trimming cost V 3 bases and J 2 bases; bases outside gene matches: 6. Germline values: CDR1 KGHSH, CDR2 LQKENI. This CDR3 contains 16 residues. In nucleotides, the CDR3 is TGTGCCAGCTCACCCGGACTAGCGGAAAGTCAAGAGACCCAGTACTTC. Its protein product is CASSPGLAESQETQYF.

This clone appeared a few times. The chain uses TRBV7-9 and TRBJ2-7, with D possibly matching TRBD2 (6 bases). CDR1 is SEHNR, CDR2 FQNEAQ, per germline (reference sequence). The CDR3 is 14 residues long. V lost 5 bases and J lost 4, with 15 bases in between. The CDR3 protein is CASSPDAGLYEQYF. CDR3 DNA: TGTGCCAGCAGCCCCGACGCGGGGTTGTACGAGCAGTACTTC.

The chain joins TRBV5-1 to TRBJ1-6; 7 bases line up with TRBD1. The J segment lost 7 bases and the V segment lost 7 bases, leaving 8 bases of the junction unmatched. CDR3 length: 14 amino acids. The germline V gene encodes CDR1 SGHRS and CDR2 YFSETQ. The CDR3 DNA reads as TGCGCCAGCCGATACAGGGGTGAAAATTCACCCCTCCACTTT. It specifies CASRYRGENSPLHF.

This sequence joins TRBV12-3 or TRBV12-4 and TRBJ2-2; D is possibly TRBD1 (5 bases). The CDR3 has 13 amino acids. Trimming stripped 7 bases from V and 3 bases from J, with 9 bases between. For the CDR3, the DNA is TGTGCCAGCAATCAGGGTTACACCGGGGAGCTGTTTTTT. This codes for CASNQGYTGELFF.

The chain recombines TRBV4-1 with TRBJ2-3; 8 positions match TRBD2. V was pared by 0 bases and J by 7 bases, with 9 bases of the junction left unmatched. The CDR3 contains 16 residues. Germline V gene lookup returns CDR1 MGHRA and CDR2 YSYEKL. CDR3 DNA: TGCGCCAGCAGCCAAGATGTTGCGGGGGGACTATATACGCAGTATTTT. Translation: CASSQDVAGGLYTQYF.

V gene TRBV12-5 combines with J gene TRBJ2-1; 9 nucleotides match TRBD2. The length of the CDR3 is 14 residues. Germline CDR1 LGHNT, CDR2 FRNRAP. Losses at the gene ends were 7 bases for V and 5 bases for J; bases not matched to a gene: 6. The CDR3, as DNA: TGTGCTAGTGTTAGCGGGGGAGACAACAATGAGCAGTTCTTC. Protein sequence: CASVSGGDNNEQFF. Variable domain in full (rest from reference TRBV12-5 and TRBJ2-1): DARVTQTPRHKVTEMGQEVTMRCQPILGHNTVFWYRQTMMQGLELLAYFRNRAPLDDSGMPKDRFSAEMPDATLATLKIQPSEPRDSAVYFCASVSGGDNNEQFFGPGTRLTVL.

V gene TRBV28 combines with J gene TRBJ2-1, with D possibly matching TRBD1 (7 bases). Trimming removed 0 bases from V and 7 bases from J, with 10 bases in between. Germline CDR1 MDHEN, CDR2 SYDVKM. The CDR3 loop spans 14 amino acids. CDR3 DNA: TGTGCCAGCAGTTTATGGGCAGGGGGGAATGAGCAGTTCTTC. Protein: CASSLWAGGNEQFF.

This clone was detected only once. The V and J genes are TRBV18 and TRBJ2-7; 9 nucleotides align to TRBD2. The V and J ends lost 1 base and 5 bases, in that order; junction bases with no gene match: 6. Germline assignment: CDR1 KGHSH and CDR2 LQKENI. The CDR3 is 15 amino acids. CDR3 nucleotide sequence: TGTGCCAGCTCACCACAGCGGGGGGCAGGGGACGAGCAGTACTTC. Encoded protein: CASSPQRGAGDEQYF.